This TCR beta chain was captured in a study of blood T cells in healthy people across ages. In this sample, this clonotype turned up many times. The CDR3 sequence is 15 residues long. Germline CDR1 is SGHDT and CDR2 is YYEEEE. V lost 1 base to trimming and J lost 0 bases, with 11 bases between them. Using a J-beta primer mix together with a sample-barcoded 5' primer, a second PCR was run for roughly 7 to 11 cycles. TCRdb re-called the 5' RACE reads with MiXCR, one entry per CDR3 protein. This table has hundreds of thousands of distinct CDR3 sequences, around 34% appearing once. Each sample yielded at least 5 micrograms of PBMC total RNA.

The sequencing sample was made of blood. The chain couples TRBV5-6 to TRBJ2-7; possibly TRBD1 or TRBD2 for D (6 bases each). The receptor comes from a man aged 18 to 29 in good health. CDR3 DNA sequence: TGTGCCAGCAGCTTGTCGGGGGCGGCCTCCTACGAGCAGTACTTC. This codes for CASSLSGAASYEQYF.